This is a list of T cell receptor beta chains from one sample in a study of T-cell reconstitution after alpha-beta-depleted transplantation in children. MiXCR was run by TCRdb on the PCR reads, yielding one entry per CDR3 protein. The table includes about 340,000 distinct CDR3 sequences, approximately 12% detected once. The source was PBMCs, collected from the stem cell graft. Receptor source: a human donor who donated a stem cell graft to a child with Fanconi anemia. Each CDR3 is given with its conserved first and last residue. D genes are given only for firm matches. Clone size is shown for a subset of rows, as once, few, many or a class of expanded clone.

abundance	j_gene	d_gene	v_gene	CDR3nt	CDR3aa
few	TRBJ2-7	.	TRBV7-8	TGTGCCAGCAGCCCAGGCCGGGGATCAGGCGAGCAGTACTTC	CASSPGRGSGEQYF
few	TRBJ1-5	TRBD1	TRBV15	TGTGCCACCAGCGGATTACAGGGGAAAGTTCAGCCCCAGCATTTT	CATSGLQGKVQPQHF
.	TRBJ2-1	.	TRBV20-1	TGCAGTGCTAGAGTCGCGGAGAGAACCTACAATGAGCAGTTCTTC	CSARVAERTYNEQFF
.	TRBJ1-2	TRBD1	TRBV4-3	TGCGCCAGCAGCCAAGATCTGGGACAGAATTATGGCTACACCTTC	CASSQDLGQNYGYTF
many	TRBJ1-3	.	TRBV4-2	TGTGCCAGCAGCCAAGAGGCCAGCTCTGGAAACACCATATATTTT	CASSQEASSGNTIYF
many	TRBJ2-7	.	TRBV25-1	TGTGCCAGCAGTGAATACCCTAGGGACGAGCAGTACTTC	CASSEYPRDEQYF
.	TRBJ1-2	.	TRBV3-1	TGTGCCAGCAGCCAAGATGGGGACATTCTGCGCACCTTC	CASSQDGDILRTF
many	TRBJ2-1	.	TRBV20-1	TGCAGTGCTAGAAGTCCTCTGACGATTCATGAGCAGTTCTTC	CSARSPLTIHEQFF
many	TRBJ2-6	.	TRBV3-1	TGTGCCAGCAGTCCAACCTCTGGGGCCAACGTCCTGACTTTC	CASSPTSGANVLTF
many	TRBJ2-3	TRBD1	TRBV29-1	TGCAGCGTTGCAGGGGGAACAGTAAGCACAGATACGCAGTATTTT	CSVAGGTVSTDTQYF
.	TRBJ2-1	TRBD2	TRBV20-1	TGCAGTGCTCCGGGACTAGCGGGCCTTGATGAGCAGTTCTTC	CSAPGLAGLDEQFF
.	TRBJ2-4	TRBD1	TRBV29-1	TGCAGCGCCATAGGGACAGGGGTAGCCAAAAACATTCAGTACTTC	CSAIGTGVAKNIQYF
.	TRBJ2-2	.	TRBV30	TGTGCCTGGAGTGCAGTGAACACCGGGGAGCTGTTTTTT	CAWSAVNTGELFF
few	TRBJ2-1	.	TRBV27	TGTGCCAGCAGTTTAGGGGGGGGGGCATTCGGTGAGCAGTTCTTC	CASSLGGGAFGEQFF
few	TRBJ1-1	TRBD1	TRBV5-1	TGCGCCAGCAGCGGGACAGGGGTCCGCACTGAAGCTTTCTTT	CASSGTGVRTEAFF
many	TRBJ2-1	.	TRBV29-1	TGCAGCGTTTCGACAGCGACCTACAATGAGCAGTTCTTC	CSVSTATYNEQFF
few	TRBJ2-1	.	TRBV7-7	TGTGCCAGCAGCCCTAGCTTAGATAGATACAATGAGCAGTTCTTC	CASSPSLDRYNEQFF
many	TRBJ2-7	.	TRBV3-1	TGTGCCAGCAGCCAAGTAGGAGGCGAGCAGTACTTC	CASSQVGGEQYF
.	TRBJ1-3	.	TRBV7-2	TGTGCCAGCAGCGCTATGACAGTCAGCTCTGGAAACACCATATATTTT	CASSAMTVSSGNTIYF
.	TRBJ1-2	.	TRBV10-3	TGTGCCATCAGGAGGGCCGCCGAAAATTCTAACTATGGCTACACCTTC	CAIRRAAENSNYGYTF
many	TRBJ1-4	.	TRBV4-3	TGCGCCAGCAGCCAAGAGAGTGGGAGGGCTAATGAAAAACTGTTTTTT	CASSQESGRANEKLFF
many	TRBJ2-2	TRBD1	TRBV20-1	TGCAGTGTTAAGACAGGGCCCGGGGAGCTGTTTTTT	CSVKTGPGELFF
many	TRBJ1-1	.	TRBV3-1	TGTGCCAGCAGCCAAGTATTGGGCCAGGGGTTCGCTTTCTTT	CASSQVLGQGFAFF
many	TRBJ2-2	TRBD2	TRBV5-6	TGTGCCAGCAGCTTTGGTCCTAGCGGGGTCGGGGAGCTGTTTTTT	CASSFGPSGVGELFF
few	TRBJ2-1	TRBD1	TRBV27	TGTGCCAGCAGTCCCCAGGACAGGGGAGATTACAATGAGCAGTTCTTC	CASSPQDRGDYNEQFF
.	TRBJ2-2	.	TRBV24-1	TGTGCCACCAGTGAGACTGCCTCCACCGGGGAGCTGTTTTTT	CATSETASTGELFF
many	TRBJ2-3	TRBD2	TRBV4-3	TGCGCCAGCAGCCAGCTAGCGGGGGGGGCAGATACGCAGTATTTT	CASSQLAGGADTQYF
many	TRBJ2-2	.	TRBV6-2/TRBV6-3	TGTGCCAGCAGTCACCTCTCCTCCACCGGGGAGCTGTTTTTT	CASSHLSSTGELFF
many	TRBJ2-3	.	TRBV15	TGTGCCACCAGCGAGGACTCCCGCCTGGATACGCAGTATTTT	CATSEDSRLDTQYF